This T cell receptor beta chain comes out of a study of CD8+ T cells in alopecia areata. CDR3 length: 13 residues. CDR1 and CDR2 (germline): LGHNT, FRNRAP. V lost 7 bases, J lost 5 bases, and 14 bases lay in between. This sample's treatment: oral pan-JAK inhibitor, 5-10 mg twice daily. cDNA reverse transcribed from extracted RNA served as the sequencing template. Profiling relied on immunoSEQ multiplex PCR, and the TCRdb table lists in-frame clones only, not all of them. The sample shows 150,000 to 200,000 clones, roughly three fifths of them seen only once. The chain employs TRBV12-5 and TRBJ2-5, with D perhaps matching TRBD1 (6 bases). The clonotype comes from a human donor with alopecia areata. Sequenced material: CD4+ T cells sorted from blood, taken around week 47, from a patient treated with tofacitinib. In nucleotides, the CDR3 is TGTGCTAGTGCCAACAGGGTACGGGAGACCCAGTACTTC. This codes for CASANRVRETQYF.